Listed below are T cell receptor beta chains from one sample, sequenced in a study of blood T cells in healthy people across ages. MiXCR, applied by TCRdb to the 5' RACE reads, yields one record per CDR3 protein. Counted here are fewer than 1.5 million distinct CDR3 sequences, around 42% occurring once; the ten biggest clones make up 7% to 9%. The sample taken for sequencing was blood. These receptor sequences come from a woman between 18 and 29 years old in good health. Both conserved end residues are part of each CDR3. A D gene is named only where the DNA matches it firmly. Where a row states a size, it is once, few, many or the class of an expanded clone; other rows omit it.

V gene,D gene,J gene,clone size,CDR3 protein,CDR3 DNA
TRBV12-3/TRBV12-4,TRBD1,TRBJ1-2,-,CASSGDRDYGYTF,TGTGCCAGCAGTGGGGACAGGGACTATGGCTACACCTTC
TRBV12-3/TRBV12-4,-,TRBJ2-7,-,CASSDFPYYEQYF,TGTGCCAGCAGTGATTTTCCATACTACGAGCAGTACTTC
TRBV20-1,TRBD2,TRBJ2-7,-,CSASVAGDYEQYF,TGCAGTGCTAGCGTAGCGGGAGACTACGAGCAGTACTTC
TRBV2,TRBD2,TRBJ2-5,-,CASSLGLAGVGQYF,TGTGCCAGCAGTTTGGGACTAGCGGGAGTCGGGCAGTACTTC
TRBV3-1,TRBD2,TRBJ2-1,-,CASSQDLMIAGDGSYNEQFF,TGTGCCAGCAGCCAAGATCTGATGATAGCGGGAGACGGCTCCTACAATGAGCAGTTCTTC
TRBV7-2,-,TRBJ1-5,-,CASSGDSYQPQHF,TGTGCCAGCAGCGGCGACAGCTATCAGCCCCAGCATTTT
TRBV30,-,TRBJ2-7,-,CAWSVPAGEQYF,TGTGCCTGGAGTGTTCCGGCGGGCGAGCAGTACTTC
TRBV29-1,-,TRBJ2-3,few,CSLLTLSTDTQYF,TGCAGCCTACTCACACTGAGCACAGATACGCAGTATTTT
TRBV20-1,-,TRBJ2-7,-,CSARLGGPDNEQYF,TGCAGTGCTAGATTAGGGGGTCCTGACAATGAGCAGTACTTC
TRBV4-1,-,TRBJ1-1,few,CASSQVTENTEAFF,TGCGCCAGCAGCCAAGTGACTGAGAACACTGAAGCTTTCTTT
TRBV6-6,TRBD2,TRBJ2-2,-,CASGTTSANTGELFF,TGTGCCAGCGGGACGACTAGCGCAAACACCGGGGAGCTGTTTTTT
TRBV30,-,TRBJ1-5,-,CAWSVWENQPQHF,TGTGCCTGGAGTGTTTGGGAGAATCAGCCCCAGCATTTT
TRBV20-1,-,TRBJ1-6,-,CSATQASSYNSPLHF,TGCAGTGCCACCCAGGCAAGCTCCTATAATTCACCCCTCCACTTT
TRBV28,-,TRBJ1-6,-,CASGPQGWNSPLHF,TGTGCCAGCGGTCCTCAGGGGTGGAATTCACCCCTCCACTTT
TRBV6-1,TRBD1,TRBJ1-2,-,CASSEDRGRFYGYTF,TGTGCCAGCAGTGAGGACAGGGGGCGCTTTTATGGCTACACCTTC
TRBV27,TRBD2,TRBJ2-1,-,CASSRRDYHNEQFF,TGTGCCAGCAGTCGACGGGACTACCACAATGAGCAGTTCTTC
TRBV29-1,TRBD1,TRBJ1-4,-,CSVEERGPLYHEKPFF,TGCAGCGTTGAAGAGAGGGGGCCCCTTTACCATGAAAAACCGTTTTTT
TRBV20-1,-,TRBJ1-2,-,CSALPHPSEGKYGYTF,TGCAGTGCTCTCCCACACCCTTCAGAGGGGAAGTATGGCTACACCTTC
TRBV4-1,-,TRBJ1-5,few,CASSQPGTRGGNQPQHF,TGCGCCAGCAGCCAACCCGGGACAAGGGGTGGCAATCAGCCCCAGCATTTT
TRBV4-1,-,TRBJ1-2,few,CASSQGPRGGAWYGYTF,TGCGCCAGCAGCCAAGGGCCGCGCGGGGGGGCCTGGTATGGCTACACCTTC
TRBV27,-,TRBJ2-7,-,CASSLKGTDYEQYF,TGTGCCAGCAGTTTAAAAGGGACGGACTACGAGCAGTACTTC
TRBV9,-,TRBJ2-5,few,CASSSRGGHQETQYF,TGTGCCAGCAGCAGTAGGGGAGGCCACCAAGAGACCCAGTACTTC
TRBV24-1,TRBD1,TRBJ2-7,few,CATSDLGQGGYEQYF,TGTGCCACCAGTGATCTCGGACAGGGCGGATACGAGCAGTACTTC
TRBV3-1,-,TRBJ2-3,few,CASSQDSTGRNTQYF,TGTGCCAGCAGCCAAGATAGTACCGGACGGAATACGCAGTATTTT
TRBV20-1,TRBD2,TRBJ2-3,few,CRGLAGDTQYF,TGCAGAGGGCTAGCGGGGGATACGCAGTATTTT
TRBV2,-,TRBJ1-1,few,CASTTELNTEAFF,TGTGCCAGCACAACAGAACTAAACACTGAAGCTTTCTTT
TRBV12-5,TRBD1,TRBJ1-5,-,CASGQDRGGQPQHF,TGTGCTAGTGGTCAAGACAGGGGGGGTCAGCCCCAGCATTTT
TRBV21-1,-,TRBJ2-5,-,CASSKRRGTVTHQETQYF,TGTGCCAGCAGCAAACGAAGGGGGACAGTCACTCACCAAGAGACCCAGTACTTC
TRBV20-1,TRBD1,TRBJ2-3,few,CSAPHRGTDTQYF,TGCAGTGCTCCTCACAGGGGAACAGATACGCAGTATTTT
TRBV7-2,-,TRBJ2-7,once,CASGEDRLEQYF,TGTGCCAGCGGCGAAGACAGACTCGAGCAGTACTTC
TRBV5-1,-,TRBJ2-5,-,CASSLEGPAGETQYF,TGCGCCAGCAGCTTGGAGGGGCCGGCGGGAGAGACCCAGTACTTC
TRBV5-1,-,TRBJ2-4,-,CASSLATAKNIQYF,TGCGCCAGCAGCTTGGCCACAGCCAAAAACATTCAGTACTTC
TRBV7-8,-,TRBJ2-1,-,CASSLGTIEYNEQFF,TGTGCCAGCAGCTTAGGGACAATCGAATACAATGAGCAGTTCTTC
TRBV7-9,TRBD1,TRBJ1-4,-,CASSLAREGGGEKLFF,TGTGCCAGCAGCTTAGCGCGGGAAGGGGGCGGTGAAAAACTGTTTTTT
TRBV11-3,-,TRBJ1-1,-,CTSPLVRLNTEAFF,TGCACCAGCCCGCTCGTCAGGCTGAACACTGAAGCTTTCTTT
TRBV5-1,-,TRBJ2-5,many,CASSLSGSETQYF,TGTGCCAGCAGTTTAAGCGGGTCGGAGACCCAGTACTTC
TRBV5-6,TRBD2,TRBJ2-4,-,CASSQPGLENIQYF,TGTGCCAGCAGCCAACCGGGACTAGAAAACATTCAGTACTTC
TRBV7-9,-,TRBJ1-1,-,CASRLLRAGDPNTEAFF,TGTGCCAGCAGATTATTACGGGCAGGGGACCCGAACACTGAAGCTTTCTTT
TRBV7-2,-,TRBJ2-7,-,CASSSTTVSYEQYF,TGTGCCAGCAGCTCTACGACAGTCTCCTACGAGCAGTACTTC
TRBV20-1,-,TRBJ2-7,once,CSATVPSYEQYF,TGCAGTGCTACGGTACCGAGCTACGAGCAGTACTTC
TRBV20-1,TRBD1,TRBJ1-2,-,CSAPDRGWGYGYTF,TGCAGTGCTCCTGACAGGGGCTGGGGCTATGGCTACACCTTC
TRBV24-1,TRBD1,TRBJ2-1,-,CATRSTGEHEQFF,TGTGCCACCAGATCGACAGGGGAGCATGAGCAGTTCTTC
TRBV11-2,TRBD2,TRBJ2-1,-,CASSLQGLAVKSSYNEQFF,TGTGCCAGCAGCTTACAAGGACTAGCGGTAAAGAGCTCCTACAATGAGCAGTTCTTC
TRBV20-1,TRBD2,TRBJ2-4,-,CSAMVLAGEGRKDEQYF,TGCAGTGCTATGGTCCTAGCGGGAGAGGGCCGGAAAGATGAGCAGTACTTC
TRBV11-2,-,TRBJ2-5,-,CASSPSNRETQYF,TGTGCCAGCAGCCCCTCGAATAGGGAGACCCAGTACTTC
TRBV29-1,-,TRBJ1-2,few,CSVGMTAYNYGYTF,TGCAGCGTAGGGATGACAGCCTACAACTATGGCTACACCTTC
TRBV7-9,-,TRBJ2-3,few,CASSPRLEASTDTQYF,TGTGCCAGCAGCCCGCGACTGGAGGCTAGCACAGATACGCAGTATTTT
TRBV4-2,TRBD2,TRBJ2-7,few,CASSHLTSGSSYEQYF,TGTGCCAGCAGCCACCTCACTAGCGGGTCGTCCTACGAGCAGTACTTC
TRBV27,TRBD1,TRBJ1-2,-,CASSPQGQGARGYTF,TGTGCCAGCAGTCCCCAGGGACAGGGGGCGAGGGGCTACACCTTC
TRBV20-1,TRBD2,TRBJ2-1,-,CSASGLALGRNEQFF,TGCAGTGCTAGTGGACTAGCGTTAGGCAGGAATGAGCAGTTCTTC
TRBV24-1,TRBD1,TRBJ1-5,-,CATSDPGQGGQPQHF,TGTGCCACCAGTGATCCCGGACAGGGGGGTCAGCCCCAGCATTTT
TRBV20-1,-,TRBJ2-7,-,CSAALGGYEQYF,TGCAGTGCCGCCCTGGGCGGCTACGAGCAGTACTTC